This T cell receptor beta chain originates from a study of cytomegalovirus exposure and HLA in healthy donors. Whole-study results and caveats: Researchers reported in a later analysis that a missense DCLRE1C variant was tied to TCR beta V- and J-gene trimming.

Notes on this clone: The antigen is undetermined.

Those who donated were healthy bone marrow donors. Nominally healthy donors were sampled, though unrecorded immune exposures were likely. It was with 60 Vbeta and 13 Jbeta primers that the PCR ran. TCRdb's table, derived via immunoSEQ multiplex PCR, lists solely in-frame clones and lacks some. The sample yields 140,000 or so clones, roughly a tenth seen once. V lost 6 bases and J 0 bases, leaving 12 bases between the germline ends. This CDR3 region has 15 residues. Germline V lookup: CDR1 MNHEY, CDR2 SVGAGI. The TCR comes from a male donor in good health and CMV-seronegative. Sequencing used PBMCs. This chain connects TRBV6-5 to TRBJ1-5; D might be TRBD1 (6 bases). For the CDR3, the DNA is TGTGCCAGCAGCCCGGACAGTTATAGCAATCAGCCCCAGCATTTT. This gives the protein CASSPDSYSNQPQHF.